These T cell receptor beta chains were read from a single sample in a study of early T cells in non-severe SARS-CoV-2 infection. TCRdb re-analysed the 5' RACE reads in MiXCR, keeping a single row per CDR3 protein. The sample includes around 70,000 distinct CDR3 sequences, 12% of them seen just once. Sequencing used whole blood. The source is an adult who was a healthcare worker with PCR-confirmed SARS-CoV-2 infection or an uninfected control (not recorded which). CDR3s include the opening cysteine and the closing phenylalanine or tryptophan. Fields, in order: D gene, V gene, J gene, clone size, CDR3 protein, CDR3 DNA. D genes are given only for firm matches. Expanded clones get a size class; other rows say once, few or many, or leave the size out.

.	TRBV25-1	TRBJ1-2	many	CASSEPGRGDYGYTF	TGTGCCAGCAGTGAACCCGGTAGGGGAGACTATGGCTACACCTTC
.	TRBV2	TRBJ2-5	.	CASSVDRLPQETQYF	TGTGCCAGCAGTGTAGACAGGCTCCCTCAAGAGACCCAGTACTTC
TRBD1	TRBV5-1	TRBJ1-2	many	CASSSGTGTYGYTF	TGCGCCAGCAGCTCCGGGACAGGAACCTATGGCTACACCTTC
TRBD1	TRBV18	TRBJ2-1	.	CASSPWGQYNEQFF	TGTGCCAGCTCACCTTGGGGACAGTACAATGAGCAGTTCTTC
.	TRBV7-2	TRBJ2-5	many	CASSPNLGEETQYF	TGTGCCAGCAGCCCGAATTTGGGGGAAGAGACCCAGTACTTC
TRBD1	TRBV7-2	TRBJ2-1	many	CASSLGQGSLLYNEQFF	TGTGCCAGCAGCTTGGGACAGGGCTCCCTTTTATACAATGAGCAGTTCTTC
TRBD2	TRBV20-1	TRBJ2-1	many	CSAYQGASGKQFF	TGCAGTGCTTACCAGGGTGCTAGCGGCAAGCAGTTCTTC
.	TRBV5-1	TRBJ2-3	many	CASSLSTDTQYF	TGCGCCAGCAGCTTGAGCACAGATACGCAGTATTTT
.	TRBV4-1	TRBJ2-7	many	CASSQGPGHSYEQYF	TGCGCCAGCAGCCAGGGACCGGGGCATTCCTACGAGCAGTACTTC
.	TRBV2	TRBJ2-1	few	CASRGIAMDEQFF	TGTGCCAGCAGGGGTATAGCGATGGATGAGCAGTTCTTC